These 9 T cell receptor beta chains were sequenced from one sample in a study of vaccination effects on CD4 cells after COVID-19. These receptors' antigens are unknown. Profiled with immunoSEQ multiplex PCR; TCRdb holds only in-frame clones, not every one. This table holds approximately 31,000 clones, 74% found once. Researchers isolated CD4+ T cells once approximately eleven days of culture had elapsed. Each participant was given two doses of one vaccine (BNT162b2 or mRNA-1273). This specimen was CD4+ T cells from PBMCs cultured without peptide, taken after COVID-19 vaccination. The receptors derive from a human donor who received a COVID-19 vaccine.

The rearrangement links TRBV3-1 (or the pseudogene TRBV3-2) to TRBJ2-7, with D possibly TRBD1 on 6 matching bases. The CDR3 runs 16 residues. Germline V gene data show CDR1 as LGHDT and CDR2 as YNNKEL (reference sequence). Trimming shortened V by 9 bases and J by 2 bases, and 23 bases separated the two germline ends. CDR3 nucleotides: TGTGCCAGTCTACTCAAGACGGGACACCCTACCTACGAGCAGTACTTC. It specifies CASLLKTGHPTYEQYF.

This clone was seen only a few times. The chain has TRBV7-9 and TRBJ1-2; maybe TRBD1 (5 bases). CDR1 and CDR2 from the germline V gene are SEHNR and FQNEAQ (reference sequence). V was clipped by 1 base and J by 3 bases, with 9 bases between them. This CDR3 has 14 residues. CDR3 loop: CASSLGRDHYGYTF. The CDR3 coding sequence is TGTGCCAGCAGCTTAGGACGGGACCACTATGGCTACACCTTC. The full variable domain, completed using reference TRBV7-9 and TRBJ1-2, is DTGVSQNPRHKITKRGQNVTFRCDPISEHNRLYWYRQTLGQGPEFLTYFQNEAQLEKSRLLSDRFSAERPKGSFSTLEIQRTEQGDSAMYLCASSLGRDHYGYTFGSGTRLTVV.

This clone was observed a handful of times. V gene TRBV11-3 combines with J gene TRBJ2-7, with a tentative D call TRBD2 (5 bases). The CDR3 consists of 13 residues. In germline, CDR1 is SGHNT, CDR2 YENEEA. Trimming removed 6 bases at V and 2 bases at J, with 11 bases between. The CDR3 coding sequence is TGTGCCAGCAGTCTGCGAGGGACCTACGAGCAGTACTTC. The encoded protein is CASSLRGTYEQYF.

The CDR3 DNA reads TGTGCCAGCAGCCAAGGTAGCGGGGGGAGCAATGAGCAGTTCTTC. Its protein product is CASSQGSGGSNEQFF. The chain uses TRBV3-1 (or the pseudogene TRBV3-2) and TRBJ2-1; TRBD2 aligns across 10 bases. Germline V gives CDR1 LGHDT, CDR2 YNNKEL (reference sequence). After removal of 1 base from V and 6 bases from J, the junction contained 3 bases not matched to a gene. The CDR3 runs 15 residues.

The chain carries TRBV6-4 and TRBJ2-5; D assignment may be TRBD1 or TRBD2 (5 bases each). CDR3 size: 12 residues. Between the trimmed V and J ends, which lost 4 bases and 5 bases, there was a span of 8 bases. Germline-derived CDR1 and CDR2 are MRHNA and SNTAGT. The CDR3 loop is CASSGGEETQYF. The CDR3, as DNA: TGTGCCAGCAGTGGAGGGGAGGAGACCCAGTACTTC.

The chain couples TRBV4-2 to TRBJ2-7; D is unresolved. There are 12 residues in the CDR3. With 0 bases removed from V and 7 bases from J, the gap between germline ends came to 7 bases. The germline V gene encodes CDR1 LGHNA and CDR2 YNFKEQ. For the CDR3, the DNA is TGTGCCAGCAGCCAAGAGATAGGAGAGCAGTACTTC. Protein sequence: CASSQEIGEQYF.

The rearrangement joins TRBV15 to TRBJ1-4, with D possibly TRBD1 on 5 matching bases. There are 16 residues in the CDR3. The germline V gene encodes CDR1 LNHNV and CDR2 YYDKDF (reference sequence). V was clipped by 0 bases and J by 8 bases, with 16 bases between them. The CDR3 sequence is CATSRDRAGSGEKLFF. The CDR3 DNA follows: TGTGCCACCAGCAGAGATCGAGCAGGTTCAGGGGAAAAACTGTTTTTT.

This rearrangement joins TRBV29-1 to TRBJ1-1; D is unclear. Germline V CDR1 and CDR2: SQVTM, ANQGSEA. Trimming left V 3 bases short and J 0 bases short, with 8 bases between. CDR3 length equals 13 residues. The CDR3 here is CSVEASMNTEAFF. The CDR3 DNA sequence: TGCAGCGTTGAGGCAAGCATGAACACTGAAGCTTTCTTT.

The chain combines TRBV7-2 with TRBJ2-7; D may match TRBD1 or TRBD2 (5 bases each). V lost 2 bases, J lost 1 base, and 12 bases lay in between. CDR1 SGHTA and CDR2 FQGNSA come from the germline V gene. The CDR3 contains 15 residues. The CDR3 DNA follows: TGTGCCAGCAGCTTAAGGGGTGGGGGTTCCTACGAGCAGTACTTC. Amino acid sequence: CASSLRGGGSYEQYF.